The clone carrying this TCR beta chain showed up many times. Its antigen is not known. The CDR3 extends 3 residues past the end of the read, so its final part is completed from the germline J gene. This sample is drawn from a study of T cell clonality in common variable immunodeficiency. Overall study results and limits: CVID subjects shared fewer TCRbeta clones than healthy controls did.

Assay used: immunoSEQ multiplex PCR; TCRdb lists only in-frame clones, some missing. The sample contains about 34,000 clones, none of them singletons. There are 13 residues in the CDR3. The V end lost 4 bases, the J end lost 6 bases, and 16 bases lay between the germline ends. Looked up from germline, CDR1 is GTSNPN and CDR2 is SVGIG (reference sequence). This clonotype was sampled from a person aged 18 to 70 in good health. Source material: peripheral blood mononuclear cells. This chain joins TRBV30 and TRBJ2-7; the D gene is possibly TRBD1 (6 bases). CDR3 DNA (partial): TGTGCCTGGAATCAGGGGAGCTACGGCGAG. It codes for CAWNQGSYGE. The complete CDR3 protein is CAWNQGSYGEQYF.